Below, 18 T cell receptor beta chains from the same sample are listed, as sequenced in a study of radiation and T cells in renal cell carcinoma (dated by TCRdb to the early 2020s). Library preparation employed the immunoSEQ multiplex PCR assay. What TCRdb holds here is the immuneACCESS table cut down to in-frame rearrangements. Part of the clones is not present; checked against another copy, under half of the missing clones reflect an unresolved V gene, and the others are unexplained. Here the sample has approximately 23,000 clones; over 70% occur a single time. The ten biggest clones cover about 33% of the sample. In the paper's terms, the time point label means: blood 2 weeks post-SBRT. The treatment or condition label for this specimen denotes: 15 Gy SBRT to primary tumor, nephrectomy 4 weeks later. This sample comprised blood, obtained from a patient whose treatment included radiotherapy and nephrectomy. The receptors were sampled from a man aged 55 to 70 with renal cell carcinoma.

This rearrangement joins TRBV5-1 to TRBJ2-6; 7 nucleotides line up with TRBD2. CDR3 length: 15 amino acids. Trimming cost V 7 bases and J 0 bases; bases outside gene matches: 4. CDR1 is SGHRS and CDR2 is YFSETQ in the germline V gene. Here the CDR3 reads CASWPGGSGANVLTF. The CDR3, as DNA: TGCGCCAGCTGGCCGGGGGGCTCTGGGGCCAACGTCCTGACTTTC.

The chain joins TRBV14 to TRBJ2-1, with 9 bases matching TRBD2. V trimming: 3 bases; J trimming: 9 bases; junction bases outside the gene matches: 9. CDR1 is SGHDN, CDR2 FVKESK, per germline. CDR3 length equals 15 residues. CDR3 region: CASSQVSGSSFEQFF. For the CDR3, the DNA is TGTGCCAGCAGCCAGGTTAGCGGGAGTAGTTTTGAGCAGTTCTTC.

This sequence joins TRBV4-1 and TRBJ2-2, with D perhaps being TRBD1 or TRBD2 (5 bases each). Germline CDR1 reads MGHRA; CDR2 reads YSYEKL. This CDR3 spans 18 amino acids. With 2 bases removed from V and 4 bases from J, the gap between germline ends came to 20 bases. CDR3 amino acids: CASSQNRGDPLFTGELFF. DNA of the CDR3: TGCGCCAGCAGCCAAAATCGTGGGGACCCACTCTTCACCGGGGAGCTGTTTTTT.

The chain has TRBV9 and TRBJ1-1; a weak D match, TRBD1 (6 bases). The CDR3 sequence is 13 residues long. Per the germline V gene, CDR1 is SGDLS and CDR2 is YYNGEE. With 0 bases removed from V and 6 bases from J, the gap between germline ends came to 9 bases. CDR3 protein: CASSVGQDPEAFF. The CDR3 DNA sequence: TGTGCCAGCAGCGTAGGACAGGACCCTGAAGCTTTCTTT.

The J gene is TRBJ1-4, the V gene TRBV5-6; 9 bases agree with TRBD1. This CDR3 has 16 residues. With V trimmed by 2 bases and J by 2 bases, 4 bases remained unmatched. Germline V lookup: CDR1 SGHDT, CDR2 YYEEEE. Here the CDR3 reads CASSLQGASTNEKLFF. CDR3 nucleotides: TGTGCCAGCAGCTTACAGGGGGCATCGACTAATGAAAAACTGTTTTTT.

The chain recombines TRBV2 with TRBJ2-2; 10 bases align to TRBD1. V lost 6 bases, J lost 7 bases, and 8 bases stayed unmatched. The CDR3 has 15 amino acids. Germline V gene lookup returns CDR1 SNHLY and CDR2 FYNNEI. The CDR3 DNA reads TGTGCCAGCAGAGAGAGACAGGGGGCGCACGGGGAGCTGTTTTTT. Translated, it gives CASRERQGAHGELFF.

The V call is TRBV2, the J call TRBJ1-2; tentatively, D is TRBD1 (5 bases). V was cut by 3 bases and J by 7 bases, with 18 bases left in between. The length of the CDR3 is 15 residues. CDR1 is SNHLY, CDR2 FYNNEI, per germline. The CDR3 sequence is CASSDSRAIGGGYTF. CDR3 coding DNA: TGTGCCAGCAGTGACAGCAGGGCGATTGGTGGTGGCTACACCTTC.

The chain's CDR3 is CASSYSHRGDHEQYF. CDR3 coding DNA: TGTGCCAGCAGTTACTCTCACCGGGGGGATCACGAGCAGTACTTC. The V and J genes are TRBV6-5 and TRBJ2-7; 7 positions match TRBD2. This CDR3 comprises 15 residues. V gave up 0 bases and J gave up 5 bases; unmatched junction bases: 7. In germline, CDR1 is MNHEY, CDR2 SVGAGI.

The chain joins TRBV6-4 to TRBJ2-1; maybe TRBD2 (5 bases). This CDR3 has 13 residues. CDR1 and CDR2 from the germline V gene are MRHNA and SNTAGT. Trimming left V 5 bases short and J 10 bases short, with 15 bases between. CDR3 loop: CASSTDGVGEQFF. The CDR3 nucleotides are TGTGCCAGCAGTACGGACGGGGTAGGCGAGCAGTTCTTC.

V and J are TRBV10-1 and TRBJ1-1; D not certain. The CDR3 runs 12 residues. The germline V and J ends were trimmed by 7 bases and 1 base, with 7 bases remaining between them. Germline CDR1 is WNHNN and CDR2 is SYGVQD (reference sequence). CDR3 in DNA: TGCGCCAGCATCGGAGGGAACACTGAAGCTTTCTTT. It codes for CASIGGNTEAFF.

This chain uses TRBV5-1 with TRBJ2-5; 13 bases are shared with TRBD2. The DNA end is a closer match to TRBJ2-7, so the J assignment may be wrong. The germline gives CDR1 SGHRS, CDR2 YFSETQ. The CDR3 contains 17 residues. CDR3 region: CASSRTSGRILSYEQYF. The CDR3 DNA is TGCGCCAGCAGCCGGACTAGCGGGAGAATTTTGAGTTACGAGCAGTACTTC.

The V gene is TRBV7-9, the J gene TRBJ1-1; no definite D call. The germline V gene has CDR1 SEHNR and CDR2 FQNEAQ (reference sequence). The V end lost 5 bases, the J end lost 1 base, and 11 bases lay between the germline ends. This CDR3 is 14 amino acids long. Here the CDR3 reads CASSPARENTEAFF. DNA of the CDR3: TGTGCCAGCAGCCCGGCGAGGGAGAACACTGAAGCTTTCTTT.

V and J are TRBV5-1 and TRBJ2-2; 13 nucleotides agree with TRBD2. The CDR3 loop spans 18 amino acids. J was trimmed by 3 bases and V by 4 bases; bases with no gene match: 9. The germline CDR1 and CDR2 sequences are SGHRS and YFSETQ. The CDR3 protein is CASSGAGLAGADTGELFF. For the CDR3, the DNA is TGCGCCAGCAGCGGAGCCGGACTAGCGGGAGCTGACACCGGGGAGCTGTTTTTT.

The chain joins TRBV15 to TRBJ1-1; weak D call: TRBD1 (6 bases). Looked up from germline, CDR1 is LNHNV and CDR2 is YYDKDF (reference sequence). V lost 6 bases and J lost 0, with 8 bases in between. This CDR3 contains 13 residues. CDR3 DNA: TGTGCCACCAGGGACAGTCTGAACACTGAAGCTTTCTTT. It is translated as CATRDSLNTEAFF.

The V gene is TRBV6-5, the J gene TRBJ2-4; D is perhaps TRBD1 (6 bases). V dropped 4 bases and J dropped 4 bases, with 11 bases sitting between them. The CDR3 length is 14 residues. Germline lookup yields CDR1 MNHEY and CDR2 SVGAGI. CDR3 protein: CASSSRGVKNIQYF. The CDR3 DNA sequence: TGTGCCAGCAGTTCCAGGGGCGTTAAAAACATTCAGTACTTC.

The gene calls are TRBV7-2 and TRBJ2-1; D gene unclear. The CDR3 totals 13 residues. CDR1 is SGHTA and CDR2 is FQGNSA in the germline V gene. The ends were cut back, 2 bases at V and 4 bases at J, with 6 bases in the middle. The DNA of the CDR3 is TGTGCCAGCAGCTTATCCTCGTACAATGAGCAGTTCTTC. This encodes CASSLSSYNEQFF.

A few counts support this clone. In the same sample, other DNA sequences code for this CDR3. The chain joins TRBV4-3 to TRBJ2-1; D uncertain. The CDR3 runs 14 residues. Trimming shortened V by 0 bases and J by 0 bases, and 3 bases separated the two germline ends. CDR1 and CDR2 from the germline V gene are LGHNA and YSLEER. The CDR3 DNA is TGCGCCAGCAGCCAAGAGACCTCCTACAATGAGCAGTTCTTC. Protein product: CASSQETSYNEQFF.

This sequence joins TRBV5-4 and TRBJ2-3, with 7 nucleotides matching TRBD1. V lost 4 bases to trimming and J lost 4 bases; unmatched junction nucleotides: 6. CDR1 and CDR2 (germline): SGHNT, YYREEE (reference sequence). The CDR3 totals 14 residues. CDR3 nucleotides: TGTGCCAGCAGCACATCTCAGGGGGCAGATACGCAGTATTTT. Its translation: CASSTSQGADTQYF. Filled out from reference TRBV5-4 and TRBJ2-3, the complete variable domain reads ETGVTQSPTHLIKTRGQQVTLRCSSQSGHNTVSWYQQALGQGPQFIFQYYREEENGRGNFPPRFSGLQFPNYSSELNVNALELDDSALYLCASSTSQGADTQYFGPGTRLTVL.